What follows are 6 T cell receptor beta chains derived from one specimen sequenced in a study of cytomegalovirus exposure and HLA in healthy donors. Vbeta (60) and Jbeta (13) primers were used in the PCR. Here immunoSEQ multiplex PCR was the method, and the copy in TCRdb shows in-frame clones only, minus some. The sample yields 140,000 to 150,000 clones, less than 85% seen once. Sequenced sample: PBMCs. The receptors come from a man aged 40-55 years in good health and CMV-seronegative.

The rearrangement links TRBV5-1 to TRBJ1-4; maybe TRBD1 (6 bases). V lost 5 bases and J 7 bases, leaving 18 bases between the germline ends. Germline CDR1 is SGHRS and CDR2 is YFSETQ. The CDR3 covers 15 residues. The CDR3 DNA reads TGCGCCAGCAGTCCCGGGGGGACACGAGGTGAAAAACTGTTTTTT. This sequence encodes CASSPGGTRGEKLFF.

The CDR3 nucleotides are TGTGCCAGCAGGGGGACTAGCGCAGCCTACGAGCAGTACTTC. Translating gives CASRGTSAAYEQYF. The chain uses TRBV6-6 and TRBJ2-7; TRBD2 aligns across 10 bases. V dropped 6 bases and J dropped 2; count of bases not matched to a gene: 4. Germline V lookup: CDR1 MNHNY, CDR2 SVGAGI (reference sequence). The CDR3 is 14 amino acids.

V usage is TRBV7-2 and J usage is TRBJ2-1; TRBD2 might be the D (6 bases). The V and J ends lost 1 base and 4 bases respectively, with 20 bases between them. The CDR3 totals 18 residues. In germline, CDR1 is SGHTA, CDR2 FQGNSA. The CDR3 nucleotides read TGTGCCAGCAGCTTAGAGCTAGGTCGGGGGTCCGAATACAATGAGCAGTTCTTC. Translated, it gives CASSLELGRGSEYNEQFF.

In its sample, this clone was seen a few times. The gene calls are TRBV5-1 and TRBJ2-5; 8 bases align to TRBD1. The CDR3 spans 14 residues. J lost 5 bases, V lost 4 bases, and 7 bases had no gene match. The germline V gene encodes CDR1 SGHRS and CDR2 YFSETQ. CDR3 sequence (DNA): TGCGCCAGCAGCCTAGAGGACAGGGCGGAGACCCAGTACTTC. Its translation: CASSLEDRAETQYF.

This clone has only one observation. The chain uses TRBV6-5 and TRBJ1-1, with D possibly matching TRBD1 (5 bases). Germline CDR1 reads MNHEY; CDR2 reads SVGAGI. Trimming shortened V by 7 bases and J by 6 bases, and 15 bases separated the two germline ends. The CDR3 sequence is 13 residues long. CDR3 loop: CASTSGSLPEAFF. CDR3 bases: TGTGCCAGCACCTCAGGGTCCCTGCCTGAAGCTTTCTTT.

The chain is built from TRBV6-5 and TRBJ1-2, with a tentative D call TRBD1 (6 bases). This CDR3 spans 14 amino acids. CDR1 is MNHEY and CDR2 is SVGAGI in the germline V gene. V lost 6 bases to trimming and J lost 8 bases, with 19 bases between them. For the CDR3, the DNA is TGTGCCAGCAGGGGGGCTCACCAAAGTGTGGGCTACACCTTC. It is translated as CASRGAHQSVGYTF.